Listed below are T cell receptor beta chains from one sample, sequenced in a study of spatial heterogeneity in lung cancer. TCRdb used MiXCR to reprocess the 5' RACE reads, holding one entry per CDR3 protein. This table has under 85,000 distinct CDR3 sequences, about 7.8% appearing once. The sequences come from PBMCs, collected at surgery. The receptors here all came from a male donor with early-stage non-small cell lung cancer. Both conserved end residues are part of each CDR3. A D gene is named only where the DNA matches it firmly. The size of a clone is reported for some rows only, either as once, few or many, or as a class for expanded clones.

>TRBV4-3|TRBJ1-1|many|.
TGCGCCAGCAGCCAAGAGTCCCGGGGATACATGAACACTGAAGCTTTCTTT
CASSQESRGYMNTEAFF
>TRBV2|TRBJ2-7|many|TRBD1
TGTGCCAGCAGTGCGGGACAGGGTTTTTCTTACGAGCAGTACTTC
CASSAGQGFSYEQYF
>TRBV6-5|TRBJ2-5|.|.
TGTGCCAGCAGGGAGGGGGAGAAGACCCAGTACTTC
CASREGEKTQYF
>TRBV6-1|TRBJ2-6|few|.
TGTGCCAGCAGTGTAAACAGGGCTGGGGCCAACGTCCTGACTTTC
CASSVNRAGANVLTF
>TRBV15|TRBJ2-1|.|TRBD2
TGTGCCACCAGCAGAGGGACTAGCGGCGCTTTCGGAGAGCAGTTCTTC
CATSRGTSGAFGEQFF
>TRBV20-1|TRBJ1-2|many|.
TGCAGTGCTAGTGACAACTCCGGCTACACCTTC
CSASDNSGYTF
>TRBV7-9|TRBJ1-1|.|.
TGTGCCAGCAGCTTAGGAGACAAGACGAACACTGAAGCTTTCTTT
CASSLGDKTNTEAFF
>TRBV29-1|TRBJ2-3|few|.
TGCAGCGTTGACATTAGCGGAGCTAGCACAGATACGCAGTATTTT
CSVDISGASTDTQYF
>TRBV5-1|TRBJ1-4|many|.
TGCGCCAGCAGCTTACAGGGCAATGAAAAACTGTTTTTT
CASSLQGNEKLFF
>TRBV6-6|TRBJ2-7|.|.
TGTGCCAGCAGTTACTCGTATCCCCAGAGCGAGCAGTACTTC
CASSYSYPQSEQYF
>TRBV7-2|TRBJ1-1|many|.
TGTGCCAGCAGCTTAGTGCGGACAAACGAAGCTTTCTTT
CASSLVRTNEAFF
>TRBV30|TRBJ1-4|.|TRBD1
TGTGCCTGGGGACAGGGTGCAACTAATGAAAAACTGTTTTTT
CAWGQGATNEKLFF
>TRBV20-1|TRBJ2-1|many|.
TGCAGTGCTCAACGGGGGGCCCTCTACAATGATGAGCAGTTCTTC
CSAQRGALYNDEQFF
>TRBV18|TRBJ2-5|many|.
TGTGCCAGCTCACAGGACAGCGGTCAAGAGACCCAGTACTTC
CASSQDSGQETQYF
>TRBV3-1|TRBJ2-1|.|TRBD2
TGTGTCAGCAGCCCTGGGACTAGCGGGGGGTTTGAGCAGTTCTTC
CVSSPGTSGGFEQFF
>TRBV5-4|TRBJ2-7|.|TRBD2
TGTGCCAGCAGTTATAAGGCGGGAGGGCCTTACGAGCAGTACTTC
CASSYKAGGPYEQYF
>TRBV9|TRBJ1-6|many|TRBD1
TGTGCCAGCAGCGCGCAGACGGGACAGACTAATTCACCCCTCCACTTT
CASSAQTGQTNSPLHF
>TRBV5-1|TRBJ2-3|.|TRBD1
TGCGCCAGCAGCCCTCTTACAGGGGGCGTAGATACGCAGTATTTT
CASSPLTGGVDTQYF
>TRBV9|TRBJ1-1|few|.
TGTGCCAGCAGCGTATGGGGGCGAAACACTGAAGCTTTCTTT
CASSVWGRNTEAFF
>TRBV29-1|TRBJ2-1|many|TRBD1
TGCAGCGTCCAGGACAGGGGGCTATACAATGAGCAGTTCTTC
CSVQDRGLYNEQFF
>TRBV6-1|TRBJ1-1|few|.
TGTGCCAGCAGGTTCAGGTTAGAAACTGAAGCTTTCTTT
CASRFRLETEAFF
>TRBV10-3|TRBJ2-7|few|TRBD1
TGTGCCATCAGGAGACAGGGGGCGGACTACGAGCAGTACTTC
CAIRRQGADYEQYF
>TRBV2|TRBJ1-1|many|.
TGTGCCACTTTTGTGGGGGATATGGGGGCTGGCACTGAAGCTTTCTTT
CATFVGDMGAGTEAFF
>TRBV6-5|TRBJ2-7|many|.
TGTGCCAGCGCCCTCGCCGGAACCTACGAGCAGTACTTC
CASALAGTYEQYF
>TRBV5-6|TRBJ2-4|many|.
TGTGCCAGCAGCTTGGGGTACAGCGCGATTCAGTACTTC
CASSLGYSAIQYF
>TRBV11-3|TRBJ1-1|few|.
TGTGCCAGCAGCTCCCGGGGGAGTTACGACACTGAAGCTTTCTTT
CASSSRGSYDTEAFF
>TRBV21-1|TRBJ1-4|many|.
TGTGCCAGCAGCAAAGCGCGAAGGCAGGGAACTAATGAAAAACTGTTTTTT
CASSKARRQGTNEKLFF
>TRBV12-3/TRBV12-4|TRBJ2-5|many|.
TGTGCCAGCAGCGAACAGCAAGAGACCCAGTACTTC
CASSEQQETQYF
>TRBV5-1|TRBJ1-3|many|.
TGCGCCAGCAGCCCGGGACGGACGGAATGGTTAAACTCTGGAAACACCATATATTTT
CASSPGRTEWLNSGNTIYF
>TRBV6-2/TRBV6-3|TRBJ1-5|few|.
TGTGCCAGCAGTACCACCTATAGCAATCAGCCCCAGCATTTT
CASSTTYSNQPQHF
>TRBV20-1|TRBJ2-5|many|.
TGCAGTGCTAGAGATGGCTTTGCGGGTCAAGAGACCCAGTACTTC
CSARDGFAGQETQYF
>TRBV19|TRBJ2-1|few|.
TGTGCCAGCAAAACCCGGGACCACAATGAGCAGTTCTTC
CASKTRDHNEQFF
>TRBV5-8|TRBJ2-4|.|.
TGTGCCTGCTCGGAGCAGAGAAACATTCAGTACTTC
CACSEQRNIQYF
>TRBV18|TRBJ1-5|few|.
TGTGCCACCTCACTAGGGCCGGGTCGCAATCAGCCCCAGCATTTT
CATSLGPGRNQPQHF
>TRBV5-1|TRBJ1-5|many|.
TGCGCCAGCAGCTTGGAGGCAGGCAATCAGCCCCAGCATTTT
CASSLEAGNQPQHF
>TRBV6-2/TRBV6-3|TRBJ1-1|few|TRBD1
TGTGCCAGCAGTTACGGAGGGGGCAAGGCTGAAGCTTTCTTT
CASSYGGGKAEAFF
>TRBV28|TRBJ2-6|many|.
TGTGCCAGCCTCGACCCAGTTAGGGCCAACGTCCTGACTTTC
CASLDPVRANVLTF
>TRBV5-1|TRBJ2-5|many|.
TGCGCCAGCCGCCGGGGTGAAGGTTGGAAGGAGACCCAGTACTTC
CASRRGEGWKETQYF
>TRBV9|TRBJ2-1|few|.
TGTGCCAGCAGCGTAGGTGACACAGTAGACAATGAGCAGTTCTTC
CASSVGDTVDNEQFF
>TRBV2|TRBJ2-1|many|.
TGTGCCAGCACCGGACAAAGCCCCTACAATGAGCAGTTCTTC
CASTGQSPYNEQFF
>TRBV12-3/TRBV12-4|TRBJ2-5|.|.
TGTGCCAGCAGCCACCCTCAAGAGACCCAGTACTTC
CASSHPQETQYF
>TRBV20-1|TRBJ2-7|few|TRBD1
TGCAGTGCGTACCCCCCGGGACAGGGGGCAGGCGAGCAGTACTTC
CSAYPPGQGAGEQYF
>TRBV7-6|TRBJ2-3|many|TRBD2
TGTGCCAGCAGCAACCCGACTAGCGGATTCGCAGATACGCAGTATTTT
CASSNPTSGFADTQYF
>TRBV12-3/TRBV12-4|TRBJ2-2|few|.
TGTGCCAGCAGTTTAATGGGGGCCGGGGAGCTGTTTTTT
CASSLMGAGELFF
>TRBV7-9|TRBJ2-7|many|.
TGTGCCAGCAGCTTACTGTCGTCCGGTTACGAGCAGTACTTC
CASSLLSSGYEQYF
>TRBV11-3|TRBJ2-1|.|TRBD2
TGTGCCAGCAGCCCAGGATCGACTAGCGGGGGCGATGAGCAGTTCTTC
CASSPGSTSGGDEQFF
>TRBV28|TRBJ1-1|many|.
TGTGCCAGCACTACCCGAGGGGGACTGAACACTGAAGCTTTCTTT
CASTTRGGLNTEAFF